This passage covers 6 T cell receptor beta chains from one sample sequenced in a study of Ad26.COV2.S vaccination and SARS-CoV-2 variants. This table comes from immunoSEQ multiplex PCR, and its TCRdb copy is limited to in-frame clones, with some not included. The repertoire has roughly 680,000 clones, roughly 90% of them found once; the top ten carry over 1.3%. The treatment was: roughly 20 received Ad26.COV2.S at low or high dose, single or two shots; about 5 received placebo; per-sample allocation not given. Each sample was drawn 63 days after the first injection (of vaccine or placebo). The input for sequencing was peripheral blood, taken in a trial of Ad26.COV2.S vaccine versus placebo. These receptor sequences come from a person between 18 and 65 years old who received the Ad26.COV2.S COVID-19 vaccine or a placebo.

The genes are TRBV4-1 and TRBJ2-5; a possible D gene is TRBD2 (6 bases). The germline gives CDR1 MGHRA, CDR2 YSYEKL. V gave up 1 base and J gave up 4 bases, with 13 bases separating them. CDR3 size: 15 residues. For the CDR3, the DNA is TGCGCCAGCAGCCAAGCCTCGGGGGTAGGAGAGACCCAGTACTTC. This sequence encodes CASSQASGVGETQYF.

The chain couples TRBV19 to TRBJ1-5; D possibly corresponds to TRBD1 (5 bases). Germline assignment: CDR1 LNHDA and CDR2 SQIVND (reference sequence). The ends were cut back, 0 bases at V and 0 bases at J, with 12 bases in the middle. The CDR3 runs 17 residues. CDR3 sequence reads: CASSIDLPGYSNQPQHF. CDR3 in DNA: TGTGCCAGTAGTATAGACCTACCAGGGTATAGCAATCAGCCCCAGCATTTT.

The V and J genes are TRBV19 and TRBJ1-6, with D perhaps matching TRBD1 (5 bases). Germline values: CDR1 LNHDA, CDR2 SQIVND (reference sequence). Trimming left V 4 bases short and J 5 bases short, with 12 bases between. The CDR3 runs 15 residues. CDR3 DNA sequence: TGTGCCAGTAGTAGTGGCAGGGCCGATAATTCACCCCTCCACTTT. It yields the protein CASSSGRADNSPLHF.

Notes on this clone: One end of the junction is discordant with germline, which a read error may explain. This chain joins TRBV3-1 (or the pseudogene TRBV3-2) and TRBJ2-1; 8 nucleotides align to TRBD2. The CDR3 sequence is 12 residues long. CDR1 is LGHDT and CDR2 is YNNKEL in the germline V gene (reference sequence). The CDR3 DNA is TGTGCCAGCAGCCTCTTAGCGGGGTTCTTGGTCTTC. This translates into CASSLLAGFLVF.

V gene TRBV6-5 combines with J gene TRBJ1-6; D might be TRBD1 (5 bases). The V gene's germline CDR1 is MNHEY and CDR2 SVGAGI. CDR3 size: 13 residues. The V gene lost 7 bases and the J gene lost 9 bases, with 13 bases spanning the gap. The CDR3 nucleotides are TGTGCCAGCACCCTCGGGGGGGGTTCACCCCTCCACTTT. Its translation: CASTLGGGSPLHF.

This sequence joins TRBV30 and TRBJ1-4, with no clear D. Germline CDR1 and CDR2: GTSNPN and SVGIG (reference sequence). This CDR3 comprises 14 residues. With 0 bases removed from V and 12 bases from J, the gap between germline ends came to 17 bases. The CDR3 sequence is CAWSVRRASGQLFF. CDR3 nucleotides: TGTGCCTGGAGTGTACGTCGGGCATCTGGGCAACTGTTTTTT.